The 15 T cell receptor beta chains below come from one sample, sequenced in a study of blood T cell repertoires in COVID-19. Sequenced by immunoSEQ multiplex PCR; TCRdb stores in-frame clones only, minus some. In the table there are a few hundred thousand clones, approximately 87% of which are singletons. The sequenced material came from peripheral blood. These receptors came from a woman aged 50 to 60 with acute or convalescent COVID-19.

This clone was seen a few times. The V and J genes are TRBV7-6 and TRBJ1-4; D remains unclear. The ends were cut back, 5 bases at V and 7 bases at J, with 14 bases in the middle. CDR1 and CDR2 from the germline V gene are SGHVS and FNYEAQ. The CDR3 extends over 14 amino acids. The CDR3 loop is CASSTRGDGEKLFF. The DNA for the CDR3 is TGTGCCAGCAGCACCCGGGGAGATGGTGAAAAACTGTTTTTT.

This chain connects TRBV7-2 to TRBJ1-3; 10 positions agree with TRBD1. Germline V gives CDR1 SGHTA, CDR2 FQGNSA. CDR3 length: 15 residues. Trimming cost V 8 bases and J 7 bases; bases outside gene matches: 11. CDR3 nucleotide sequence: TGTGCCAGCGGCCAATTAGGGACAGGGGATAACACCATATATTTT. Protein product: CASGQLGTGDNTIYF.

The chain has TRBV7-9 and TRBJ2-7; 7 positions match TRBD2. Germline assignment: CDR1 SEHNR and CDR2 FQNEAQ (reference sequence). The CDR3 is 13 residues long. V was pared by 1 base and J by 7 bases, with 4 bases of the junction left unmatched. CDR3 in DNA: TGTGCCAGCAGCTTAGGGGTAGCGGGTGAGCAGTACTTC. Translated: CASSLGVAGEQYF.

The V and J genes are TRBV6-5 and TRBJ1-2; TRBD1 is a possible D gene (5 bases). The CDR3 covers 13 residues. Germline loops: CDR1 MNHEY, CDR2 SVGAGI. The V end was cut by 3 bases, the J end by 2 bases, with 7 bases between. CDR3 sequence: CASSYPGNYGYTF. In DNA, the CDR3 is TGTGCCAGCAGTTATCCAGGGAACTATGGCTACACCTTC.

CDR3 DNA sequence: TGTGCCAGCAGTATACCTCCGGGACAACCTAACTATGGCTACACCTTC. This sequence encodes CASSIPPGQPNYGYTF. J is TRBJ1-2 and V is TRBV28; tentatively, D is TRBD1 (6 bases). Germline V gives CDR1 MDHEN, CDR2 SYDVKM. Trimming shortened V by 5 bases and J by 0 bases, and 16 bases separated the two germline ends. The CDR3 contains 16 residues.

The CDR3 DNA is TGTGCCAGCACCTCGGACAGGGGAATGAACACTGAAGCTTTCTTT. Translating gives CASTSDRGMNTEAFF. This chain joins TRBV6-5 and TRBJ1-1; the match to TRBD1 covers 9 bases. The V and J ends lost 7 bases and 0 bases, in that order; junction bases with no gene match: 6. The CDR3 consists of 15 residues. Germline CDR1 is MNHEY and CDR2 is SVGAGI.

The chain's CDR3 is CATSAAGLAKSSAGELFF. The CDR3 coding sequence is TGTGCCACCAGTGCCGCCGGACTAGCGAAATCGTCGGCCGGGGAGCTGTTTTTT. The rearrangement joins TRBV24-1 to TRBJ2-2; TRBD2 agrees at 9 bases. V lost 5 bases and J lost 6; bases outside the gene matches: 15. The CDR3 has 18 amino acids. Germline CDR1 is KGHDR and CDR2 is SFDVKD.

The CDR3 here is CASSFQGTTGELFF. In DNA form, the CDR3 reads TGTGCCAGCAGCTTTCAGGGAACCACCGGGGAGCTGTTTTTT. V usage is TRBV7-3 and J usage is TRBJ2-2; tentatively, D is TRBD1 (5 bases). The V and J ends lost 3 bases and 4 bases respectively, with 9 bases between them. The CDR3 runs 14 residues. The germline V gene encodes CDR1 SGHTA and CDR2 FQGTGA.

V and J are TRBV6-5 and TRBJ2-3; perhaps TRBD2 as D (5 bases). Trimming shortened V by 6 bases and J by 2 bases, and 9 bases separated the two germline ends. The length of the CDR3 is 13 residues. Germline-derived CDR1 and CDR2 are MNHEY and SVGAGI. Here the CDR3 reads CASSRGFTDTQYF. CDR3 bases: TGTGCCAGCAGCCGGGGTTTCACAGATACGCAGTATTTT.

The chain combines TRBV19 with TRBJ1-2, with D unresolved. Germline loops: CDR1 LNHDA, CDR2 SQIVND (reference sequence). The CDR3 contains 14 residues. Trimming removed 6 bases at V and 0 bases at J, with 11 bases between. The CDR3 DNA sequence: TGTGCCAGTAGCGATAGGACTGCTAACTATGGCTACACCTTC. Its protein product is CASSDRTANYGYTF.

This clone was picked up one time. The chain combines TRBV2 with TRBJ1-5; D perhaps matches TRBD1 (5 bases). V was clipped by 7 bases and J by 0 bases, with 19 bases between them. The CDR3 runs to 17 residues. The germline V gene has CDR1 SNHLY and CDR2 FYNNEI. In DNA form, the CDR3 reads TGTGCCAGCACCCTGGGAGGGACCCTATATAGCAATCAGCCCCAGCATTTT. It is translated as CASTLGGTLYSNQPQHF. Together with reference TRBV2 and TRBJ1-5, the CDR3 gives the full variable domain: EPEVTQTPSHQVTQMGQEVILRCVPISNHLYFYWYRQILGQKVEFLVSFYNNEISEKSEIFDDQFSVERPDGSNFTLKIRSTKLEDSAMYFCASTLGGTLYSNQPQHFGDGTRLSIL.

The gene calls are TRBV12-5 and TRBJ1-1; 8 bases are shared with TRBD1. CDR1 is LGHNT, CDR2 FRNRAP, per germline. J lost 3 bases, V lost 7 bases, and 10 bases had no gene match. This CDR3 is 15 amino acids long. The CDR3 coding sequence is TGTGCTAGTGTACTTAATCAGGGGGCGGACACTGAAGCTTTCTTT. It encodes CASVLNQGADTEAFF.

This chain joins TRBV24-1 and TRBJ1-2, with unresolved D. V dropped 7 bases and J dropped 4 bases, with 6 bases sitting between them. The germline gives CDR1 KGHDR, CDR2 SFDVKD. This CDR3 comprises 11 residues. The chain's CDR3 is CATRFIYGYTF. The CDR3 DNA reads as TGTGCCACCAGATTTATCTATGGCTACACCTTC.

This clone was detected once. The J gene is TRBJ1-1, the V gene TRBV13, with D hard to call. The CDR3 is made up of 13 amino acids. CDR1 is PRHDT and CDR2 is FYEKMQ in the germline V gene (reference sequence). V gave up 3 bases and J gave up 7 bases, with 12 bases separating them. The CDR3 sequence: CASSFGTRVEAFF. DNA of the CDR3: TGTGCCAGCAGCTTCGGTACTAGGGTTGAAGCTTTCTTT.

The genes are TRBV27 and TRBJ1-6; 7 bases align to TRBD1. V lost 3 bases to trimming and J lost 10 bases; unmatched junction nucleotides: 9. The germline V gene encodes CDR1 MNHEY and CDR2 SMNVEV (reference sequence). CDR3 length equals 15 residues. The CDR3 DNA is TGTGCCAGCAGTTTTCGACAGGGTGACGGGTCACCCCTCCACTTT. This gives the protein CASSFRQGDGSPLHF.